This TCR beta chain is from a study of naive and memory T cell subsets. Two oligonucleotides, mixed equimolar, formed the beta constant-region primer covering TRBC1 and TRBC2. Four rounds of PCR amplified the ligated cDNA using nested alpha and beta constant-region primers plus SP2. TCRdb independently ran MiXCR on the UMI-ligation and nested PCR reads; one entry per CDR3 protein. The profile shows approximately 82,000 distinct CDR3 sequences, 5.5% to 8.5% of them singletons. Study-wide points: Over 95% of naive TCR sequences appeared only once after error correction, unlike memory subsets.

The CDR3 sequence is 17 residues long. The trim removed 3 bases at V and 7 bases at J, leaving 17 bases unmatched. This clonotype was found a few times. Its antigen is still unknown. Separate alpha and beta amplification began at the second PCR step. Cells stained for CD3, CD4, CD8, CD45RA, CD27 and viability were sorted into four CD45RA/CD27 subsets. The source is a human donor in good health. The chain has TRBV12-3 or TRBV12-4 and TRBJ2-7, with 8 positions matching TRBD1. Sequencing was carried out using central memory CD4+ T cells from blood. The CDR3, as DNA: TGTGCCAGCAGTTTCGCCCTCGACAGGGGCCCCTTAGGGGAGCAGTACTTC. This codes for CASSFALDRGPLGEQYF.